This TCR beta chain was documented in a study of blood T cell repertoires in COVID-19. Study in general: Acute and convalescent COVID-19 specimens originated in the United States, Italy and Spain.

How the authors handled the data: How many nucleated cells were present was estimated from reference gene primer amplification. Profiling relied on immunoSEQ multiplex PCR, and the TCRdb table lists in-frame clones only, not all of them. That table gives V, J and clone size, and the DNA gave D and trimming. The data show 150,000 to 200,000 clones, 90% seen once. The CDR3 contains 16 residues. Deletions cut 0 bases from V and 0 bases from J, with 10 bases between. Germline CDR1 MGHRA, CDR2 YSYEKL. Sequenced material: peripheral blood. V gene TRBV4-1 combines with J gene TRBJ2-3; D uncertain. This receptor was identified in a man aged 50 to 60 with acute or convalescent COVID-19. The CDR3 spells CASSQESKKSTDTQYF. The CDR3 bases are TGCGCCAGCAGCCAAGAGTCTAAGAAAAGCACAGATACGCAGTATTTT.